The entry below gives a single TCR beta chain sequence along with its context. The antigen is undetermined. These data are taken from a study of identical twins. Overall study results and limits: Reduced insertions were recorded for abundant cord blood beta clonotypes, with no such pattern in memory repertoires. Recombination models fit unrelated individuals' TCR alpha sharing but underestimated twins'.

CDR3 size: 11 residues. Germline V lookup: CDR1 SEHNR, CDR2 FQNEAQ (reference sequence). The V end was cut by 1 base, the J end by 7 bases, with 4 bases between. TCRdb reanalysed the 5' RACE reads using MiXCR and keeps one entry per CDR3 protein. Altogether some 300,000 distinct CDR3 sequences are present, around an eighth being singletons, with the ten largest covering around 7.2%. Separately, the same data were catalogued under a study of yellow fever vaccine responses in identical twins.

The sequencing input was CD8+ T cells sorted from blood. The clonotype originates from a woman between 18 and 29 years old in good health. The genes are TRBV7-9 and TRBJ1-1; D gene unclear. The CDR3 DNA reads as TGTGCCAGCAGCTTAGTAGATGAAGCTTTCTTT. Residues: CASSLVDEAFF.